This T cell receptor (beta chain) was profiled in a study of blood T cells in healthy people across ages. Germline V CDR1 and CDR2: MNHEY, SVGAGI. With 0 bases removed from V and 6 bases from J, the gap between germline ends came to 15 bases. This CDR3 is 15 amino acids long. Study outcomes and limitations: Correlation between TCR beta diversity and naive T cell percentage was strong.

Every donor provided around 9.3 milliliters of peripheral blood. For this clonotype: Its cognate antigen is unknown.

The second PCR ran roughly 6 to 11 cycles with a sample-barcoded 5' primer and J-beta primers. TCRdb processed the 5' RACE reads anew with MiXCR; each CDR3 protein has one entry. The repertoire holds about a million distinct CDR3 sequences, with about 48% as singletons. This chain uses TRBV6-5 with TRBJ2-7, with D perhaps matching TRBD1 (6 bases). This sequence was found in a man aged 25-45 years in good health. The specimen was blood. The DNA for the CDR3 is TGTGCCAGCAGTTACTCTTCGCAGGGGTTGGGCGAGCAGTACTTC. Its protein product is CASSYSSQGLGEQYF.